This entry lists 9 T cell receptor beta chains sequenced from one sample in a study of T cell responses to AZD1222 COVID-19 vaccine (dated by TCRdb to the early 2020s). Libraries were built with the immunoSEQ multiplex PCR assay. TCRdb carries this immuneACCESS record with in-frame sequences only. Its versions omit some clonotypes, under half of them owing to an unresolved V gene in the studies checked, with the rest unexplained. For this sample there are some 31,000 clones; around 89% appear just once. In total, the top ten clones hold 11% to 15% of the sample. Read against the paper, the sample's time point label means: about 28 days (+/-7) after the second vaccine dose. This sample comprised peripheral blood, obtained 28 days after the second AZD1222 dose. The source of these receptors is an adult who received the AZD1222 COVID-19 vaccine.

Of note for this clone: One end of the junction does not line up with germline, which may come from a read error. The chain employs TRBV19 and TRBJ2-1, with D possibly being TRBD1 (5 bases). Looked up from germline, CDR1 is LNHDA and CDR2 is SQIVND (reference sequence). This CDR3 region has 14 residues. CDR3 in DNA: TGTGCCAGTAGTCAGGACAATCTCCCACAGGCATTGGTCTTC. Protein: CASSQDNLPQALVF.

This rearrangement joins TRBV6-5 to TRBJ1-1, with D perhaps TRBD1 (5 bases). Trimming took off 2 bases at V and 2 bases at J, with 15 bases between the two ends. Germline CDR1 reads MNHEY; CDR2 reads SVGAGI. The length of the CDR3 is 16 residues. CDR3 region: CASSYPRGTPNTEAFF. Here the CDR3 DNA reads TGTGCCAGCAGTTACCCCCGAGGGACTCCAAACACTGAAGCTTTCTTT.

The chain employs TRBV5-5 and TRBJ2-7; 9 nucleotides agree with TRBD1. There are 14 residues in the CDR3. With 0 bases clipped from V and 3 bases from J, the junction kept 1 base outside the gene matches. CDR1 is SGHKS, CDR2 YYEKEE, per germline (reference sequence). CDR3 protein: CASSLAGQGYEQYF. DNA of the CDR3: TGTGCCAGCAGCTTGGCGGGACAGGGCTACGAGCAGTACTTC.

The chain links TRBV7-2 to TRBJ1-5, with D unresolved. Germline V lookup: CDR1 SGHTA, CDR2 FQGNSA. Trimming shortened V by 8 bases and J by 0 bases, and 8 bases separated the two germline ends. The CDR3 has 13 residues. The CDR3 is CASGSYSNQPQHF. In nucleotides, the CDR3 is TGTGCCAGCGGGAGCTATAGCAATCAGCCCCAGCATTTT.

The chain joins TRBV5-4 to TRBJ2-5; possibly TRBD1 for D (6 bases). The CDR3 consists of 14 residues. V lost 5 bases, J lost 0 bases, and 11 bases lay in between. Germline CDR1 is SGHNT and CDR2 is YYREEE (reference sequence). CDR3 protein: CASRRDRNQETQYF. CDR3 DNA sequence: TGTGCCAGCAGGAGAGACAGGAACCAAGAGACCCAGTACTTC.

The rearrangement joins TRBV5-5 to TRBJ1-3, with D uncertain. In germline, CDR1 is SGHKS, CDR2 YYEKEE (reference sequence). V lost 0 bases to trimming and J lost 2 bases, with 12 bases between them. The CDR3 has 16 amino acids. The CDR3 here is CASSLVPGEPGNTIYF. In nucleotides, the CDR3 is TGTGCCAGCAGCTTGGTGCCCGGGGAACCTGGAAACACCATATATTTT. Full variable domain (rest looked up from reference TRBV5-5 and TRBJ1-3): DAGVTQSPTHLIKTRGQQVTLRCSPISGHKSVSWYQQVLGQGPQFIFQYYEKEERGRGNFPDRFSARQFPNYSSELNVNALLLGDSALYLCASSLVPGEPGNTIYFGEGSWLTVV.

The chain carries TRBV10-3 and TRBJ1-1; D remains ambiguous. Germline values: CDR1 ENHRY, CDR2 SYGVKD. The CDR3 is 16 residues long. Trimming cost V 5 bases and J 0 bases, with 16 bases left between them. Written as DNA, the CDR3 is TGTGCCATCAGTCTTACACCGGGCCTCATGAACACTGAAGCTTTCTTT. This gives the protein CAISLTPGLMNTEAFF.

This clone was found a few times. This chain uses TRBV25-1 with TRBJ2-7, with 7 bases fitting TRBD1. CDR3 length: 14 residues. V was clipped by 6 bases and J by 6 bases; unmatched bases: 11. Germline CDR1 is MGHDK and CDR2 is SYGVNS. CDR3 bases: TGTGCCAGCAGACAGACAGGGTTTCTCGGCGAGCAGTACTTC. Amino acids: CASRQTGFLGEQYF.

The chain uses TRBV7-9 and TRBJ2-1; TRBD2 agrees at 8 bases. The CDR3 has 15 residues. Trimming removed 3 bases from V and 10 bases from J; junction bases left unmatched: 11. Germline V gene data show CDR1 as SEHNR and CDR2 as FQNEAQ (reference sequence). The CDR3 loop is CASSFPTGGNIEQFF. In nucleotides, the CDR3 is TGTGCCAGCAGCTTCCCTACGGGGGGGAATATAGAGCAGTTCTTC.